These 8 T cell receptor beta chains came from one sample sequenced in a study of cytomegalovirus exposure and HLA in healthy donors (dated by TCRdb to 2016 to 2017). The library was produced with the immunoSEQ multiplex PCR assay. TCRdb retrieved this table from immuneACCESS and kept in-frame rearrangements only. Not all clones are present; in checked studies, unresolved V genes account for under half, and no reason is known for the remainder. The sample has about 95,000 clones on record, around 85% of them singletons. Of the sample, approximately 22% falls within the top ten clones. The sequencing input was PBMCs. The receptors were gathered from a man between 18 and 29 years old in good health and CMV-seropositive.

J is TRBJ2-2 and V is TRBV18, with 12 bases fitting TRBD2. The CDR3 length is 19 residues. Germline V gives CDR1 KGHSH, CDR2 LQKENI. Trimming cost V 5 bases and J 4 bases; bases outside gene matches: 14. The CDR3, as DNA: TGTGCCAGCTCATTGACTAGCGGGAGCGACCCCTATATCACCGGGGAGCTGTTTTTT. Its translation is CASSLTSGSDPYITGELFF.

This chain connects TRBV27 to TRBJ2-1; TRBD2 is a possible D gene (5 bases). The CDR3 sequence is 15 residues long. CDR1 is MNHEY, CDR2 SMNVEV, per germline (reference sequence). V lost 0 bases to trimming and J lost 4 bases, with 10 bases between them. The CDR3 is CASSLSSGPYNEQFF. For the CDR3, the DNA is TGTGCCAGCAGTTTATCAAGCGGACCTTACAATGAGCAGTTCTTC.

V is TRBV9 and J is TRBJ2-3; 7 nucleotides match TRBD2. Germline values: CDR1 SGDLS, CDR2 YYNGEE. V lost 0 bases and J lost 0; bases outside the gene matches: 4. This CDR3 contains 16 residues. The CDR3 sequence: CASSVAGGSSTDTQYF. DNA of the CDR3: TGTGCCAGCAGCGTAGCGGGAGGTTCTAGCACAGATACGCAGTATTTT. The whole variable domain, filled in from reference TRBV9 and TRBJ2-3, reads DSGVTQTPKHLITATGQRVTLRCSPRSGDLSVYWYQQSLDQGLQFLIQYYNGEERAKGNILERFSAQQFPDLHSELNLSSLELGDSALYFCASSVAGGSSTDTQYFGPGTRLTVL.

This clone turned up a few times. The V and J genes are TRBV27 and TRBJ2-5; D possibly corresponds to TRBD2 (5 bases). Trimming cost V 5 bases and J 2 bases, with 15 bases left between them. The CDR3 consists of 15 residues. Germline loops: CDR1 MNHEY, CDR2 SMNVEV (reference sequence). This chain's CDR3 is CASSVRVGKQETQYF. In DNA form, the CDR3 reads TGTGCCAGCAGTGTAAGAGTCGGGAAACAAGAGACCCAGTACTTC.

This chain connects TRBV10-3 to TRBJ1-1; D not certain. V lost 4 bases and J lost 8, with 8 bases in between. The length of the CDR3 is 11 residues. Germline assignment: CDR1 ENHRY and CDR2 SYGVKD. The CDR3 sequence: CAISGELEAFF. The CDR3 DNA is TGTGCCATCAGTGGAGAGCTAGAAGCTTTCTTT.

J is TRBJ2-1 and V is TRBV28; possibly TRBD2 for D (6 bases). Germline V gene data show CDR1 as MDHEN and CDR2 as SYDVKM. Trimming cost V 5 bases and J 16 bases, with 24 bases left between them. CDR3 length equals 14 residues. In nucleotides, the CDR3 is TGTGCCAGCAGTGGGGCGGGGACTTTGGACCGTCCTTTCTTC. This encodes CASSGAGTLDRPFF.

CDR3 protein: CASSQDRSQGTGNQPQHF. In DNA form, the CDR3 reads TGCGCCAGCAGCCAAGATCGAAGCCAGGGAACCGGCAATCAGCCCCAGCATTTT. The chain joins TRBV4-1 to TRBJ1-5; weak D call: TRBD1 (5 bases). The CDR3 is made up of 18 amino acids. CDR1 and CDR2 (germline): MGHRA, YSYEKL. V was pared by 0 bases and J by 2 bases, with 17 bases between.

This chain uses TRBV5-6 with TRBJ2-7; D is perhaps TRBD1 (5 bases). CDR1 and CDR2 (germline): SGHDT, YYEEEE. The CDR3 spans 14 residues. Trimming left V 4 bases short and J 2 bases short, with 13 bases between. The CDR3 protein is CASSELGRPYEQYF. The CDR3 DNA sequence: TGTGCCAGCAGCGAGTTGGGGCGACCCTACGAGCAGTACTTC.